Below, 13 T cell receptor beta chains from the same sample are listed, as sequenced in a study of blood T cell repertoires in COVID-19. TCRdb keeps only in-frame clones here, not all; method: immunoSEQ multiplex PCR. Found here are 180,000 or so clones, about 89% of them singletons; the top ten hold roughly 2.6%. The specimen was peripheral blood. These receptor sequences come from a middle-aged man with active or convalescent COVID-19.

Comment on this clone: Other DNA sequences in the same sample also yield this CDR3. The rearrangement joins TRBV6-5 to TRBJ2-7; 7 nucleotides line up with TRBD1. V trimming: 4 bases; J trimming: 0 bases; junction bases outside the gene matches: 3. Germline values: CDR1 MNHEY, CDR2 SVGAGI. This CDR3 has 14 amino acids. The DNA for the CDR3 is TGTGCCAGCAGTTCCCGGGACAGCTCCTACGAGCAGTACTTC. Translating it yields CASSSRDSSYEQYF.

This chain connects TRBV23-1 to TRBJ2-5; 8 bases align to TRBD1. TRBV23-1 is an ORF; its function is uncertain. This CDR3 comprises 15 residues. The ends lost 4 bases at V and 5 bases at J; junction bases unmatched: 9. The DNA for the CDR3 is TGCGCCAGCAGTCCAGTGGACAGGGTATCGGAGACCCAGTACTTC. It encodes CASSPVDRVSETQYF.

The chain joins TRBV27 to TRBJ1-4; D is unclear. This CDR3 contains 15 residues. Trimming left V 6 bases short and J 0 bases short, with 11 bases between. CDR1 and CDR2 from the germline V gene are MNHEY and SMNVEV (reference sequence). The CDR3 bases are TGTGCCAGCAGCTCGGAGAGCGCAACTAATGAAAAACTGTTTTTT. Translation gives CASSSESATNEKLFF.

The CDR3 sequence: CAIGGAHYEQYF. The CDR3 DNA reads as TGTGCCATCGGCGGGGCACACTACGAGCAGTACTTC. The rearrangement links TRBV10-3 to TRBJ2-7; D perhaps matches TRBD2 (6 bases). The V gene's germline CDR1 is ENHRY and CDR2 SYGVKD. CDR3 length: 12 residues. V lost 8 bases and J lost 3, with 11 bases in between.

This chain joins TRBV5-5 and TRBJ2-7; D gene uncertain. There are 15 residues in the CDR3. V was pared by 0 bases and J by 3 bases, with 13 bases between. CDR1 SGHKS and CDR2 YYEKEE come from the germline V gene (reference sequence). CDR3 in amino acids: CASSLAFEANYEQYF. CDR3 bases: TGTGCCAGCAGCTTGGCCTTCGAGGCGAACTACGAGCAGTACTTC.

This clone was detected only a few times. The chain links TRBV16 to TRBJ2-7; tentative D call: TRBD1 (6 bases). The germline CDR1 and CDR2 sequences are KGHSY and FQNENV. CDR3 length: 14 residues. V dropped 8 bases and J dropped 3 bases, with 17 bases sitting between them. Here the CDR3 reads CASQGQGSFYEQYF. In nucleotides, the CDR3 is TGTGCCAGCCAGGGGCAGGGCAGTTTCTACGAGCAGTACTTC.

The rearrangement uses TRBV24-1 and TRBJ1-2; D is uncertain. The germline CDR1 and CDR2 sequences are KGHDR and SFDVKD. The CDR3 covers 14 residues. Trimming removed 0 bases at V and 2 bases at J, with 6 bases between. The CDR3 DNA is TGTGCCACCAGTGATTTGGGCCGCAACTATGGCTACACCTTC. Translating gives CATSDLGRNYGYTF.

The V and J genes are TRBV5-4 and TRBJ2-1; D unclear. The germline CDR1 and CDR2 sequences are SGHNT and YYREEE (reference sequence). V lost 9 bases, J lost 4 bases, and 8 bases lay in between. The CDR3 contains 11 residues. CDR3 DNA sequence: TGTGCCATCTCTCTATACAATGAGCAGTTCTTC. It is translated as CAISLYNEQFF.

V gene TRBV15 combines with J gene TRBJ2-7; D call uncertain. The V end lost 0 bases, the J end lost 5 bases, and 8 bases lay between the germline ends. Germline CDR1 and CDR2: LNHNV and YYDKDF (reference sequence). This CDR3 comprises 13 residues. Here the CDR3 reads CATSRDGPDEQYF. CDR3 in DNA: TGTGCCACCAGCAGAGATGGGCCCGACGAGCAGTACTTC.

The CDR3 DNA follows: TGTGCCAGCAGCCCGACCGGGACAGGGCTGGAAGCTTTCTTT. This sequence encodes CASSPTGTGLEAFF. The chain recombines TRBV11-2 with TRBJ1-1, with TRBD1 matching over 9 bases. J was trimmed by 8 bases and V by 5 bases; bases with no gene match: 9. The CDR3 contains 14 residues. The germline gives CDR1 SGHAT, CDR2 FQNNGV.

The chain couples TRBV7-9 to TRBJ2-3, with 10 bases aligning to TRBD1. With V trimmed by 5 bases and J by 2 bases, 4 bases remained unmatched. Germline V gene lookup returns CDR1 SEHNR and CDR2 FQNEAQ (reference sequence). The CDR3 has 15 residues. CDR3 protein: CASSPGTGATDTQYF. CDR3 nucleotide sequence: TGTGCCAGCAGCCCGGGGACAGGGGCCACAGATACGCAGTATTTT.

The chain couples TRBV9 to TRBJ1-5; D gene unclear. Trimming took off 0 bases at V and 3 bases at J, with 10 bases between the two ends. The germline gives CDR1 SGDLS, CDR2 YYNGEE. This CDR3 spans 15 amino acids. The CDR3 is CASSVAADYNQPQHF. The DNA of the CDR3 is TGTGCCAGCAGCGTAGCGGCAGACTACAATCAGCCCCAGCATTTT.

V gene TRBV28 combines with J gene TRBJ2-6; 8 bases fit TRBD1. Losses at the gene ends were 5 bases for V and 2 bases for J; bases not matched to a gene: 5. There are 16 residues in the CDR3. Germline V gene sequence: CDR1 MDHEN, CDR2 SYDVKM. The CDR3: CASSPGQGPGANVLTF. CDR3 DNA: TGTGCCAGCAGTCCAGGACAGGGCCCTGGGGCCAACGTCCTGACTTTC.